This T cell receptor (beta chain) was observed in a study of control samples from healthy donors and cancer patients. Measured with immunoSEQ multiplex PCR; TCRdb has only the in-frame clones, and not every one. In the table there are around 71,000 clones, roughly 86% of which are singletons. The material sequenced was PBMCs. The TCR comes from a woman in her 50s with head and neck cancer.

CDR3 nucleotide sequence: TGTGCCAGCTTCGTTACGGGAAATGCTTCACCCCTCCACTTT. Translated: CASFVTGNASPLHF. The chain uses TRBV28 and TRBJ1-6; D ambiguous. The CDR3 length is 14 residues. Trimming cost V 8 bases and J 9 bases, with 17 bases left between them. Germline CDR1 reads MDHEN; CDR2 reads SYDVKM.